This T cell receptor beta chain came from a study of monozygotic twins with inflammatory bowel disease. Study-wide results and limits: A single strong IBD-associated signal or clonotype was not supported by the findings.

Eight reactions per sample, run separately, yielded cDNA. Nested amplification of TCRalpha and TCRbeta cDNA involved two PCRs of around 15 and 9 cycles. TCRdb re-called the 5' RACE reads; one entry per CDR3 protein, DNA not given. The table for this sample gives some 89,000 distinct CDR3 sequences. The CDR3 loop spans 15 amino acids. Per the germline V gene, CDR1 is SGHRS and CDR2 is YFSETQ. A remark on this clonotype: Its antigen is not known.

Collection of a roughly 2.4 ml blood sample took place per donor. J is TRBJ2-7 and V is TRBV5-1; absent DNA, TCRdb's TRBD1 call cannot be checked. The source is a human donor with ulcerative colitis or Crohn's disease, or a healthy co-twin of an affected twin (not recorded which). The sequencing sample was made of blood. The chain's CDR3 is CASSLTGTGPYEQYF.